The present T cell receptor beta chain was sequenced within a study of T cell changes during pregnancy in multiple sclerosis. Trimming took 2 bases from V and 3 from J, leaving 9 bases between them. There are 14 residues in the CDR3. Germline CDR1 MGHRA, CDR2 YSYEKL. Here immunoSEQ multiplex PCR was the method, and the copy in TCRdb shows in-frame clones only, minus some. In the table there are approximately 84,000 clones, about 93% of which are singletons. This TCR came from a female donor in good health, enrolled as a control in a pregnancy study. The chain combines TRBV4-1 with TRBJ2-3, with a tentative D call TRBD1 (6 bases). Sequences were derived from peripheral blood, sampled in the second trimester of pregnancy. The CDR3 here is CASSQLQGTDTQYF. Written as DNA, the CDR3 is TGCGCCAGCAGCCAATTACAGGGAACAGATACGCAGTATTTT.